The 28 T cell receptor beta chains in this list originate from one sample, sequenced in a study of blood T cell repertoires in COVID-19. Profiling relied on immunoSEQ multiplex PCR, and the TCRdb table lists in-frame clones only, not all of them. The table shows 18,000 or so clones, with around 81% occurring only once. The sequenced sample consisted of peripheral blood. Every receptor here comes from a man in his forties or fifties with active or convalescent COVID-19.

The gene calls are TRBV24-1 and TRBJ2-3; TRBD1 matches 9 bases. CDR3 size: 19 residues. V shed 3 bases, J shed 0 bases, and the junction held 12 bases outside the gene matches. Germline CDR1 and CDR2: KGHDR and SFDVKD. The CDR3 loop is CATSDGRDREAYSTDTQYF. The CDR3 DNA sequence: TGTGCCACCAGTGATGGACGGGACAGGGAGGCGTATAGCACAGATACGCAGTATTTT.

The rearrangement joins TRBV5-1 to TRBJ1-1, with D tentatively TRBD1 (5 bases). This CDR3 spans 13 amino acids. V lost 7 bases to trimming and J lost 1 base, with 11 bases between them. CDR1 and CDR2 from the germline V gene are SGHRS and YFSETQ. In nucleotides, the CDR3 is TGCGCCAGCCGATCCGGACAGAACACTGAAGCTTTCTTT. Translation: CASRSGQNTEAFF.

The chain recombines TRBV3-1 (or the pseudogene TRBV3-2) with TRBJ2-6, with unresolved D. The CDR3 sequence is 14 residues long. Per the germline V gene, CDR1 is LGHDT and CDR2 is YNNKEL (reference sequence). Deletions cut 0 bases from V and 4 bases from J, with 4 bases between. The CDR3 loop is CASSQDGGANVLTF. CDR3 DNA sequence: TGTGCCAGCAGCCAAGATGGCGGGGCCAACGTCCTGACTTTC.

The rearrangement links TRBV7-9 to TRBJ1-1, with 7 bases that match TRBD1. The CDR3 sequence is 14 residues long. V was clipped by 4 bases and J by 2 bases; unmatched bases: 4. CDR1 SEHNR and CDR2 FQNEAQ come from the germline V gene (reference sequence). CDR3 amino acids: CASSSGQVNTEAFF. The CDR3 DNA follows: TGTGCCAGCAGCTCCGGACAGGTTAACACTGAAGCTTTCTTT.

The chain recombines TRBV5-1 with TRBJ2-2; 8 bases agree with TRBD2. CDR3 size: 17 residues. V lost 4 bases to trimming and J lost 0 bases; unmatched junction nucleotides: 8. Germline assignment: CDR1 SGHRS and CDR2 YFSETQ. The CDR3 coding sequence is TGCGCCAGCAGCGCACGGATAGCGGGAACGAACACCGGGGAGCTGTTTTTT. It yields the protein CASSARIAGTNTGELFF.

The chain is built from TRBV7-3 and TRBJ1-1, with 7 bases fitting TRBD1. The V segment lost 4 bases and the J segment 0 bases; nucleotides outside the gene matches: 2. The CDR3 covers 14 residues. Germline V gene sequence: CDR1 SGHTA, CDR2 FQGTGA. CDR3 coding DNA: TGTGCCAGCAGCTCGGGACAGATGAACACTGAAGCTTTCTTT. It encodes CASSSGQMNTEAFF. Variable domain in full (rest from reference TRBV7-3 and TRBJ1-1): GAGVSQTPSNKVTEKGKYVELRCDPISGHTALYWYRQSLGQGPEFLIYFQGTGAADDSGLPNDRFFAVRPEGSVSTLKIQRTERGDSAVYLCASSSGQMNTEAFFGQGTRLTVV.

The chain combines TRBV2 with TRBJ2-5; D possibly corresponds to TRBD2 (7 bases). V gave up 2 bases and J gave up 1 base, with 11 bases separating them. CDR1 SNHLY and CDR2 FYNNEI come from the germline V gene. The CDR3 totals 15 residues. The DNA for the CDR3 is TGTGCCAGCAGTGAACGGGGGGCCTTCCAAGAGACCCAGTACTTC. Translating it yields CASSERGAFQETQYF.

This sequence joins TRBV6-5 and TRBJ1-4, with 9 bases that match TRBD1. Germline CDR1 MNHEY, CDR2 SVGAGI. The CDR3 loop spans 16 amino acids. V shed 3 bases, J shed 4 bases, and the junction held 6 bases outside the gene matches. This chain's CDR3 is CASSYVTGGFNEKLFF. The DNA of the CDR3 is TGTGCCAGCAGTTATGTAACAGGGGGCTTTAATGAAAAACTGTTTTTT.

The chain couples TRBV4-2 to TRBJ2-3, with TRBD2 matching 11 bases. Germline V gene sequence: CDR1 LGHNA, CDR2 YNFKEQ. Germline trimming cut 0 bases from V and 6 bases from J; bases unmatched to any gene: 8. The CDR3 has 17 amino acids. CDR3: CASSQDLASGGTDTQYF. The CDR3 nucleotides read TGTGCCAGCAGCCAAGATCTGGCTAGCGGGGGGACGGATACGCAGTATTTT.

DNA for the CDR3: TGTGCCAGCAGCCAAGGGTATGCGGTGGACTCTGGAAACACCATATATTTT. Amino acids: CASSQGYAVDSGNTIYF. The chain has TRBV3-1 (or the pseudogene TRBV3-2) and TRBJ1-3; D is unresolved. Per germline, CDR1 LGHDT and CDR2 YNNKEL (reference sequence). Trimming removed 1 base at V and 0 bases at J, with 13 bases between. This CDR3 contains 17 residues.

The chain is built from TRBV6-6 and TRBJ1-5; no definite D call. Trimming pared 5 bases from V and 3 bases from J, leaving 5 bases between. This CDR3 spans 12 amino acids. From germline, CDR1 is MNHNY and CDR2 SVGAGI (reference sequence). In nucleotides, the CDR3 is TGTGCCAGCAGTCTATACAATCAGCCCCAGCATTTT. This sequence encodes CASSLYNQPQHF.

The rearrangement uses TRBV30 and TRBJ1-6; the D gene is possibly TRBD1 (6 bases). The CDR3 runs 15 residues. Trimming left V 2 bases short and J 7 bases short, with 15 bases between. Germline CDR1 is GTSNPN and CDR2 is SVGIG (reference sequence). In nucleotides, the CDR3 is TGTGCCTGGAGTCGCCCAGGGGTCTTAAATTCACCCCTCCACTTT. Translated: CAWSRPGVLNSPLHF. Together with reference TRBV30 and TRBJ1-6, the CDR3 gives the full variable domain: SQTIHQWPATLVQPVGSPLSLECTVEGTSNPNLYWYRQAAGRGLQLLFYSVGIGQISSEVPQNLSASRPQDRQFILSSKKLLLSDSGFYLCAWSRPGVLNSPLHFGNGTRLTVT.

The V call is TRBV4-2, the J call TRBJ1-5; 9 nucleotides agree with TRBD1. V was clipped by 0 bases and J by 9 bases; unmatched bases: 12. Germline assignment: CDR1 LGHNA and CDR2 YNFKEQ. This CDR3 spans 17 amino acids. The CDR3 spells CASSQDSRDRDFGPQHF. The DNA of the CDR3 is TGTGCCAGCAGCCAAGACAGCCGGGACAGGGATTTTGGGCCCCAGCATTTT.

A single count supports this clone. V and J are TRBV3-1 (or the pseudogene TRBV3-2) and TRBJ1-5; D might be TRBD1 (6 bases). Trimming cost V 4 bases and J 1 base, with 8 bases left between them. Germline V gives CDR1 LGHDT, CDR2 YNNKEL (reference sequence). There are 14 residues in the CDR3. CDR3 residues: CASSLTGSNQPQHF. The CDR3 nucleotides are TGTGCCAGCAGCCTAACAGGGAGCAATCAGCCCCAGCATTTT.

The chain links TRBV4-2 to TRBJ1-2, with TRBD1 matching over 7 bases. The CDR3 spans 17 residues. With 0 bases clipped from V and 3 bases from J, the junction kept 10 bases outside the gene matches. Germline CDR1 and CDR2: LGHNA and YNFKEQ. CDR3 region: CASSQDLARGFDYGYTF. CDR3 coding DNA: TGTGCCAGCAGCCAAGATCTCGCCAGGGGGTTTGACTATGGCTACACCTTC.

This clone was seen a single time. V usage is TRBV5-5 and J usage is TRBJ1-1, with TRBD1 matching 8 bases. CDR1 and CDR2 (germline): SGHKS, YYEKEE (reference sequence). This CDR3 has 15 amino acids. J lost 0 bases, V lost 5 bases, and 6 bases had no gene match. In nucleotides, the CDR3 is TGTGCCAGCAGACTCCAGGACAGGGTGAACACTGAAGCTTTCTTT. Amino acids: CASRLQDRVNTEAFF.

The rearrangement links TRBV7-9 to TRBJ2-1; 15 nucleotides align to TRBD2. Germline assignment: CDR1 SEHNR and CDR2 FQNEAQ (reference sequence). V trimming: 6 bases; J trimming: 9 bases; junction bases outside the gene matches: 12. The CDR3 runs to 17 residues. The CDR3 here is CASSFYPGLAGGSEQFF. The CDR3 bases are TGTGCCAGCAGTTTTTATCCGGGACTAGCGGGGGGCAGTGAGCAGTTCTTC.

Here the CDR3 reads CASSPPGSYSYEQYF. The CDR3 DNA reads TGTGCCAGCAGCCCCCCGGGATCGTACTCCTACGAGCAGTACTTC. V and J are TRBV6-5 and TRBJ2-7, with a tentative D call TRBD2 (5 bases). Trimming left V 6 bases short and J 0 bases short, with 15 bases between. Germline CDR1 reads MNHEY; CDR2 reads SVGAGI. CDR3 length: 15 residues.

V is TRBV19 and J is TRBJ1-6; 7 bases align to TRBD1. This CDR3 has 15 amino acids. Per germline, CDR1 LNHDA and CDR2 SQIVND (reference sequence). Germline trimming cut 6 bases from V and 6 bases from J; bases unmatched to any gene: 8. CDR3 protein: CASRGFGTANSPLHF. Here the CDR3 DNA reads TGTGCCAGTAGAGGTTTCGGGACAGCTAATTCACCCCTCCACTTT.

This clone came up once. The genes are TRBV27 and TRBJ1-6; 7 nucleotides align to TRBD1. Germline V gene data show CDR1 as MNHEY and CDR2 as SMNVEV (reference sequence). This CDR3 is 16 amino acids long. V dropped 5 bases and J dropped 10; count of bases not matched to a gene: 14. The CDR3 coding sequence is TGTGCCAGCAGTCTTTCACCCACAGGGGCTAGGTCACCCCTCCACTTT. It yields the protein CASSLSPTGARSPLHF.

The table lists this clone with a count of one. V is TRBV6-5 and J is TRBJ1-1; a weak D match, TRBD1 (6 bases). The germline CDR1 and CDR2 sequences are MNHEY and SVGAGI. The CDR3 has 14 amino acids. This CDR3 is CATSSQGMNTEAFF. CDR3 bases: TGTGCTACCTCCAGCCAGGGGATGAACACTGAAGCTTTCTTT.

The chain uses TRBV5-5 and TRBJ2-7; perhaps TRBD2 as D (6 bases). From germline, CDR1 is SGHKS and CDR2 YYEKEE (reference sequence). The CDR3 totals 16 residues. Trimming left V 0 bases short and J 3 bases short, with 16 bases between. Here the CDR3 DNA reads TGTGCCAGCAGCTTGGACGATCGGGGGATGAACTACGAGCAGTACTTC. Translating it yields CASSLDDRGMNYEQYF.

The chain couples TRBV5-1 to TRBJ2-5; 11 bases are shared with TRBD2. V trimming: 2 bases; J trimming: 6 bases; junction bases outside the gene matches: 3. Germline V gene data show CDR1 as SGHRS and CDR2 as YFSETQ. The CDR3 is 14 residues long. The CDR3 nucleotides are TGCGCCAGCAGCTTTAGCGGGGGGGTAAAGACCCAGTACTTC. It translates to CASSFSGGVKTQYF.

The chain uses TRBV6-6 and TRBJ2-3, with TRBD2 identical over 7 bases. Germline-derived CDR1 and CDR2 are MNHNY and SVGAGI (reference sequence). This CDR3 comprises 15 residues. With 8 bases clipped from V and 6 bases from J, the junction kept 14 bases outside the gene matches. The CDR3 loop reads CASLYQRGAKDTQYF. DNA of the CDR3: TGTGCCAGCCTCTACCAGCGGGGCGCCAAGGATACGCAGTATTTT.

This sequence joins TRBV5-1 and TRBJ2-1, with 7 bases that match TRBD1. CDR3 length equals 13 residues. The V and J ends lost 4 bases and 6 bases, in that order; junction bases with no gene match: 4. From germline, CDR1 is SGHRS and CDR2 YFSETQ. The chain's CDR3 is CASSRRDSNEQFF. Here the CDR3 DNA reads TGCGCCAGCAGCCGCAGGGACAGCAATGAGCAGTTCTTC.

V gene TRBV12-5 combines with J gene TRBJ2-7; a weak D match, TRBD1 (6 bases). Trimming stripped 6 bases from V and 2 bases from J, with 11 bases between. The CDR3 has 13 amino acids. CDR1 is LGHNT, CDR2 FRNRAP, per germline. The CDR3 nucleotides read TGTGCTAGTGGGAGGGACATCACCTACGAGCAGTACTTC. Its translation is CASGRDITYEQYF.

The chain is built from TRBV5-5 and TRBJ2-7; tentative D call: TRBD2 (5 bases). V gave up 2 bases and J gave up 3 bases, with 9 bases separating them. Germline CDR1 is SGHKS and CDR2 is YYEKEE (reference sequence). The CDR3 spans 13 residues. CDR3 bases: TGTGCCAGCAGCTTTTTTGAGGGCTACGAGCAGTACTTC. This sequence encodes CASSFFEGYEQYF.

CDR3 sequence reads: CASSRPPHMRVNTEAFF. The CDR3 DNA reads TGTGCCAGTAGTAGACCCCCGCACATGAGGGTGAACACTGAAGCTTTCTTT. This chain uses TRBV19 with TRBJ1-1, with D hard to call. This CDR3 is 17 amino acids long. The V gene's germline CDR1 is LNHDA and CDR2 SQIVND (reference sequence). The V end lost 4 bases, the J end lost 0 bases, and 18 bases lay between the germline ends. Complete variable domain (other parts from reference TRBV19 and TRBJ1-1): DGGITQSPKYLFRKEGQNVTLSCEQNLNHDAMYWYRQDPGQGLRLIYYSQIVNDFQKGDIAEGYSVSREKKESFPLTVTSAQKNPTAFYLCASSRPPHMRVNTEAFFGQGTRLTVV.